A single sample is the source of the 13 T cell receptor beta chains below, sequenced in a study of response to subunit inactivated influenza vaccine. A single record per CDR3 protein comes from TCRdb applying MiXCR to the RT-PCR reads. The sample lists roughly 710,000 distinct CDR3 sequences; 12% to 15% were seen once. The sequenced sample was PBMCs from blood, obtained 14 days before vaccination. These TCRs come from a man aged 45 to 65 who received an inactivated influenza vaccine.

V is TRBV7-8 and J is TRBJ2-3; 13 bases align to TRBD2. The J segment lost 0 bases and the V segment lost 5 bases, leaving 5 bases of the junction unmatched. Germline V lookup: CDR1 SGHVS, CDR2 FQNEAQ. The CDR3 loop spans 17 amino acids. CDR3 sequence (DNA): TGTGCCAGCAGCCGGTGGACTAGCGGGGGTAGCACAGATACGCAGTATTTT. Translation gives CASSRWTSGGSTDTQYF. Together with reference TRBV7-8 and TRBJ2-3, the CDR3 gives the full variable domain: GAGVSQSPRYKVAKRGQDVALRCDPISGHVSLFWYQQALGQGPEFLTYFQNEAQLDKSGLPSDRFFAERPEGSVSTLKIQRTQQEDSAVYLCASSRWTSGGSTDTQYFGPGTRLTVL.

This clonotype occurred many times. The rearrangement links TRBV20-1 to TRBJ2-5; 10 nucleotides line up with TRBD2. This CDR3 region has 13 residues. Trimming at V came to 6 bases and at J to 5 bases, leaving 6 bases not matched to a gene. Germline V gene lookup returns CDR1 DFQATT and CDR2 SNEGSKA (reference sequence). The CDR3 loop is CSATTSGDETQYF. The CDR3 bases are TGCAGTGCCACTACTAGCGGGGACGAGACCCAGTACTTC.

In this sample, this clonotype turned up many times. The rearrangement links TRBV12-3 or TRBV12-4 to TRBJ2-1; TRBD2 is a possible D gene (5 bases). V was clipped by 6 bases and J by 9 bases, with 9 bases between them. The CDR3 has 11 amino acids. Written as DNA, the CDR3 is TGTGCCAGCAGCTCTGAGGGTGAGCAGTTCTTC. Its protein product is CASSSEGEQFF.

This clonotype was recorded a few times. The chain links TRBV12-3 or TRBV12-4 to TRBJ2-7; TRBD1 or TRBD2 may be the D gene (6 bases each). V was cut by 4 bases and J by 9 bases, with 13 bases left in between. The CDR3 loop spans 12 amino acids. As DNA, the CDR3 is TGTGCCAGCAGTTGGACTGAGGGGGGGCAGTACTTC. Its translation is CASSWTEGGQYF.

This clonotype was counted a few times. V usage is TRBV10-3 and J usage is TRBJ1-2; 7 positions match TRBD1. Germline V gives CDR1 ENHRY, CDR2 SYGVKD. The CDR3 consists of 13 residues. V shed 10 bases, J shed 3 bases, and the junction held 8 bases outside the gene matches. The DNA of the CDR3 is TGTGCCACGACAGGGATGAATGACTATGGCTACACCTTC. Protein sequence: CATTGMNDYGYTF.

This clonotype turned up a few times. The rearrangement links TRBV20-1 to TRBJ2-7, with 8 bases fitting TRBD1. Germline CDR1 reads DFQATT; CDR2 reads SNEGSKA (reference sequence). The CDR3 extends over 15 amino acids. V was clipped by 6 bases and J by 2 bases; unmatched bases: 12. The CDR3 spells CSAQNRTGRTYEQYF. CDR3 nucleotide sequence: TGCAGTGCCCAAAACCGGACAGGGAGAACCTACGAGCAGTACTTC.

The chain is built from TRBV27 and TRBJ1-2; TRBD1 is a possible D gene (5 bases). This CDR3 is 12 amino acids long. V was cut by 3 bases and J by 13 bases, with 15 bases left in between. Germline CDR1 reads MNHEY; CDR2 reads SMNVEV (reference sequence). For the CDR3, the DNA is TGTGCCAGCAGTTTCCGAGACCGGGGCCTCACCTTC. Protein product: CASSFRDRGLTF.

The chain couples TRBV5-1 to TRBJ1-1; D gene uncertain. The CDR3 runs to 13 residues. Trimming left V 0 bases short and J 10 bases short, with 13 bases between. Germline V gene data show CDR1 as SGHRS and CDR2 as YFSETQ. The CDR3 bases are TGCGCCAGCAGCTTGGTCGGGTTCTCGGGAGCTTTCTTT. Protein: CASSLVGFSGAFF.

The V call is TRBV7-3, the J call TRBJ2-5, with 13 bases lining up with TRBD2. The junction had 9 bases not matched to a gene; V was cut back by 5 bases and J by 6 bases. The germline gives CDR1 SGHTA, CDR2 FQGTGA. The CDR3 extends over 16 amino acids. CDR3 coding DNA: TGTGCCAGCAGCGCTGGACTAGCGGGAGATCCCAAGACCCAGTACTTC. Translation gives CASSAGLAGDPKTQYF.

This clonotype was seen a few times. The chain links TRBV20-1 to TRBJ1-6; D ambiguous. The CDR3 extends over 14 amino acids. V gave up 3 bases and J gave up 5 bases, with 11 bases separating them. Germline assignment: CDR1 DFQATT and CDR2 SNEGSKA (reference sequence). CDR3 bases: TGCAGTGCTAGTCCGAGGTCTGATAATTCACCCCTCCACTTT. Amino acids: CSASPRSDNSPLHF.

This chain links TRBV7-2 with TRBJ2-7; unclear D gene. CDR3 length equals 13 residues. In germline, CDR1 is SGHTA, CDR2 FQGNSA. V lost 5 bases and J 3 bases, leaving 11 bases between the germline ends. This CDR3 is CASSRWTSYEQYF. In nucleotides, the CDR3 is TGTGCCAGCAGCCGGTGGACGAGCTACGAGCAGTACTTC.

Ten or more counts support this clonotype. This CDR3 reads CSARDQGGHYEQYF. The CDR3 nucleotides are TGCAGTGCTAGAGATCAAGGAGGGCACTACGAGCAGTACTTC. V usage is TRBV20-1 and J usage is TRBJ2-7, with D tentatively TRBD2 (6 bases). Trimming stripped 0 bases from V and 3 bases from J, with 12 bases between. The CDR3 covers 14 residues. From germline, CDR1 is DFQATT and CDR2 SNEGSKA (reference sequence).

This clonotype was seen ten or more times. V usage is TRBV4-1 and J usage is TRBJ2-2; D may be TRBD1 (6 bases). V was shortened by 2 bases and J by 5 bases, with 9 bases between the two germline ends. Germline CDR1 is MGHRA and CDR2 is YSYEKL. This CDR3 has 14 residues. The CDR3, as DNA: TGCGCCAGCAGCCAATCAGGGGAGACCGGGGAGCTGTTTTTT. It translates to CASSQSGETGELFF.